This T cell receptor beta chain stems from a study of cytomegalovirus exposure and HLA in healthy donors. The CDR3 is made up of 13 amino acids. After removal of 4 bases from V and 7 bases from J, the junction contained 4 bases not matched to a gene. Germline CDR1 reads SGHVS; CDR2 reads FQNEAQ. PCR involved 60 Vbeta and 13 Jbeta primers. This table comes from immunoSEQ multiplex PCR, and its TCRdb copy is limited to in-frame clones, with some not included. The table lists about 280,000 clones, around nine tenths of them singletons, with about 2.3% in the top ten. The sequencing sample was made of PBMCs. The clonotype originates from a woman between 18 and 30 years old in good health and CMV-seronegative. The genes are TRBV7-8 and TRBJ1-1, with TRBD1 matching over 9 bases. The CDR3 spells CASSWGQGVEAFF. The CDR3 coding sequence is TGTGCCAGCAGCTGGGGACAGGGAGTTGAAGCTTTCTTT.